This entry features one T cell receptor beta chain sequence. Its matching antigen is unknown. Expressed TCRB transcripts were sequenced, since all the RNA that had been isolated was reverse transcribed. TCRdb keeps only in-frame clones here, not all; method: immunoSEQ multiplex PCR. The sample carries over 500,000 clones, less than 20% recorded once. This sample stems from a study of beta chain features in type 1 diabetes. General study findings and limits: PCR might pick shorter templates more often, in the same way for patients and controls.

The CDR3 extends over 15 amino acids. CDR1 SGHNT and CDR2 YENEEA come from the germline V gene. Trimming took 4 bases from V and 2 from J; bases not matched to a gene: 4. The chain combines TRBV11-3 with TRBJ2-2; 7 positions agree with TRBD2. Sequences were obtained from naive CD4+ T cells from blood. This TCR was recovered from a man aged 18-30 years in good health. CDR3: CASSSSGANTGELFF. The CDR3 DNA sequence: TGTGCCAGCAGCTCGAGCGGGGCCAACACCGGGGAGCTGTTTTTT.